The rows below give T cell receptor beta chains drawn from one sample of a study of blood T cell repertoires in COVID-19. Sequenced by immunoSEQ multiplex PCR; TCRdb stores in-frame clones only, minus some. The sample includes over 110,000 clones, approximately 88% seen only once; the top ten take approximately 1.5%. Sequencing used peripheral blood. The receptors stem from a woman aged 45-65 years with acute or convalescent COVID-19. Both conserved end residues are trimmed from each CDR3.

j_call v_call cdr3_aa
TRBJ1-1 TRBV6-5 ASTPGAWTEAF
TRBJ2-1 TRBV19 ASSAPGGGLYEQF
TRBJ2-3 TRBV27 ASIKRPDGDTQY
TRBJ2-3 TRBV18 ASSPPGLASDTQY
TRBJ2-5 TRBV7-2 ASSTQGQQETQY
TRBJ2-7 TRBV27 ASGSPQEQY
TRBJ1-1 TRBV9 ASSARGTGSTEAF
TRBJ1-1 TRBV11-2 ASTQGGFAVEAF
TRBJ2-1 TRBV5-5 ASSAGPTSNNEQF
TRBJ2-6 TRBV7-2 ASSWQTGNSGANVLT
TRBJ1-4 TRBV29-1 SVTGTGNEKLF
TRBJ1-1 TRBV24-1 ATRNGANTEAF
TRBJ2-7 TRBV19 ASSYRDRTYEQY
TRBJ1-4 TRBV6-5 ASSYSERTPLF
TRBJ1-2 TRBV6-1 ASSGYLREMKTYYGYT
TRBJ2-2 TRBV4-1 ASSRWGGLNTGELF
TRBJ2-3 TRBV3-1/TRBV3-2 ASSPPPGADTQY
TRBJ2-1 TRBV11-3 ASSLGRRSSGRSEQF
TRBJ2-3 TRBV24-1 ATSDYTRGSTDTQY
TRBJ2-7 TRBV5-4 ASSKGEGGDYEQY
TRBJ2-7 TRBV2 ASSERTGAEQY
TRBJ2-7 TRBV7-2 ASSLGLSGSSYEQY
TRBJ2-5 TRBV6-6 ASSRLAGGPIETQY
TRBJ1-2 TRBV2 ATAREAVQTADGYT
TRBJ2-3 TRBV11-1 ASSQDTQY
TRBJ2-1 TRBV6-4 ASSDSERESLFEQF
TRBJ1-4 TRBV4-2 ASSHSVGQNNEKLF
TRBJ2-2 TRBV11-1 ASSSGQPPGELF
TRBJ2-1 TRBV4-1 ASSQVESSYNEQF
TRBJ2-1 TRBV5-1 ASSFKYLAGRNEQF
TRBJ1-2 TRBV5-4 ASSPRDTHNYGYT
TRBJ2-5 TRBV28 ASSQLSPLSETQY
TRBJ1-5 TRBV6-6 AIAGQNTKPQH
TRBJ1-1 TRBV28 ASNLPTGSEAF
TRBJ1-4 TRBV6-5 ASRETVRIEKLF
TRBJ1-5 TRBV7-6 ASSPGQGGNQPQH
TRBJ2-5 TRBV7-7 ASSLDGRGQETQY
TRBJ2-2 TRBV3-1/TRBV3-2 ASSQTGNTGELF
TRBJ1-4 TRBV5-1 ASSFDRAEKLF
TRBJ1-2 TRBV7-2 ASSLGPTGPGYT
TRBJ1-1 TRBV3-1/TRBV3-2 ASSQGGANTEAF
TRBJ2-2 TRBV9 ASSAFPGLAGGPGTGELF
TRBJ1-2 TRBV3-1/TRBV3-2 ASSQGVGQLYYGYT
TRBJ1-5 TRBV6-5 ASRAQGNQPQH
TRBJ1-2 TRBV19 ASRQGNYGYT